Described below is a single T cell receptor beta chain sequence and its context. Its specificity is not known. These data come from a study of shared clonotypes between healthy human individuals. Clones were sequenced by immunoSEQ multiplex PCR, and TCRdb holds only the in-frame ones, with some missing. The sample yields more than 900,000 clones, roughly 74% seen once. A split of CD4+ cells into CD45RA+ naive and CD45RA-negative memory subsets was performed. Regarding the study as a whole: Clonotype sharing among donors was thought likely to change with sequencing depth. The authors sampled blood alone, and tissue repertoires likely differ. The naive CD4 repertoires of a few donors were compared, and around 5% of clonotypes were shared.

The sequence was obtained from a young man in good health. Some clones in this sample may be carry-over from other donors' samples. The sequencing sample was made of memory CD4+ T cells from PBMCs. Sample subset: CD45RA-negative fraction.

CDR3 DNA sequence: TGTGCCAGCAGTTTGGACGGCAACTCTGGAAACACCATATATTTT. Translating it yields CASSLDGNSGNTIYF. V usage is TRBV28 and J usage is TRBJ1-3; D not certain. The CDR3 loop spans 15 amino acids. Trimming removed 3 bases at V and 0 bases at J, with 9 bases between. Germline CDR1 is MDHEN and CDR2 is SYDVKM. The whole variable domain, remainder taken from reference TRBV28 and TRBJ1-3, is DVKVTQSSRYLVKRTGEKVFLECVQDMDHENMFWYRQDPGLGLRLIYFSYDVKMKEKGDIPEGYSVSREKKERFSLILESASTNQTSMYLCASSLDGNSGNTIYFGEGSWLTVV.